Reported below is one T cell receptor beta chain. As for treatment: some 19 received Ad26.COV2.S at low or high dose, single or two shots; roughly five received placebo; per-sample allocation not given. Sample collection was performed on day 63 after the first vaccine or placebo injection. Measured with immunoSEQ multiplex PCR; TCRdb has only the in-frame clones, and not every one. The sample lists 510,000 or so clones; 87% were seen once. These data originate in a study of Ad26.COV2.S vaccination and SARS-CoV-2 variants. V shed 6 bases and J shed 9 bases, with 12 bases lying between them. Looked up from germline, CDR1 is DFQATT and CDR2 is SNEGSKA (reference sequence). The CDR3 is 11 residues long.

The source is a person aged 18 to 59 who received the Ad26.COV2.S COVID-19 vaccine or a placebo. The chain joins TRBV20-1 to TRBJ2-1; possible D gene TRBD2, 5 bases. Sample: peripheral blood, taken in a trial of Ad26.COV2.S vaccine versus placebo. CDR3 region: CSAPTMREQFF. The CDR3 DNA reads TGCAGTGCCCCGACTATGCGTGAGCAGTTCTTC.